Listed below are T cell receptor beta chains from one sample, sequenced in a study of shared clonotypes between healthy human individuals. Assay: immunoSEQ multiplex PCR; the TCRdb copy retains only in-frame clones and omits some. Of millions of clones in the sample, more than 80% were seen once. Sequencing was performed on naive CD4+ T cells sorted from blood. The source is a man in his late teens or twenties in good health. Each CDR3 is given with its conserved first and last residue. The order of the fields is V gene, CDR3 length, D gene, clone size, J gene, CDR3 protein, CDR3 DNA. The D gene is left open where the match is weak. Rows give clone size only sometimes, using once, few, many, or a class for an expanded clone.

v_gene: TRBV7-2
len: 15
d_gene: .
abundance: .
j_gene: TRBJ1-5
CDR3aa: CASSPSAGLSQPQHF
CDR3nt: TGTGCCAGCAGCCCCTCAGCAGGGCTTAGTCAGCCCCAGCATTTT

v_gene: TRBV19
len: 13
d_gene: .
abundance: few
j_gene: TRBJ2-2
CDR3aa: CASSQDNTGELFF
CDR3nt: TGTGCCAGTAGTCAAGATAACACCGGGGAGCTGTTTTTT

v_gene: TRBV2
len: 15
d_gene: TRBD2
abundance: .
j_gene: TRBJ2-1
CDR3aa: CASSGLAGLYNEQFF
CDR3nt: TGTGCCAGCAGTGGGTTAGCGGGCCTCTACAATGAGCAGTTCTTC

v_gene: TRBV27
len: 14
d_gene: TRBD1
abundance: .
j_gene: TRBJ2-7
CDR3aa: CASSTLDRAYEQYF
CDR3nt: TGTGCCAGCAGTACCTTGGACAGGGCCTACGAGCAGTACTTC

v_gene: TRBV9
len: 17
d_gene: .
abundance: .
j_gene: TRBJ2-3
CDR3aa: CASSAHAGTANTDTQYF
CDR3nt: TGTGCCAGCAGCGCCCATGCTGGGACCGCAAACACAGATACGCAGTATTTT

v_gene: TRBV7-3
len: 17
d_gene: .
abundance: .
j_gene: TRBJ2-3
CDR3aa: CASSSPLGGPLTDTQYF
CDR3nt: TGTGCCAGCAGCTCCCCCCTCGGGGGGCCGCTCACAGATACGCAGTATTTT

v_gene: TRBV19
len: 15
d_gene: TRBD1
abundance: .
j_gene: TRBJ2-5
CDR3aa: CASGAPGGKVGTQYF
CDR3nt: TGTGCCAGCGGTGCCCCAGGGGGCAAGGTCGGGACCCAGTACTTC

v_gene: TRBV28
len: 13
d_gene: TRBD2
abundance: .
j_gene: TRBJ2-7
CDR3aa: CASGEGASYEQYF
CDR3nt: TGTGCCAGCGGGGAGGGTGCTTCCTACGAGCAGTACTTC

v_gene: TRBV10-3
len: 15
d_gene: TRBD2
abundance: .
j_gene: TRBJ2-1
CDR3aa: CAISESETSVNEQFF
CDR3nt: TGTGCCATCAGTGAGTCCGAGACTAGCGTCAATGAGCAGTTCTTC

v_gene: TRBV30
len: 14
d_gene: TRBD2
abundance: .
j_gene: TRBJ2-3
CDR3aa: CAWSSGGQGDTQYF
CDR3nt: TGTGCCTGGAGTAGCGGGGGGCAAGGAGATACGCAGTATTTT

v_gene: TRBV6-5
len: 13
d_gene: .
abundance: few
j_gene: TRBJ1-5
CDR3aa: CASSWGTNQPQHF
CDR3nt: TGTGCCAGCAGTTGGGGCACCAATCAGCCCCAGCATTTT

v_gene: TRBV28
len: 14
d_gene: .
abundance: .
j_gene: TRBJ1-1
CDR3aa: CASSPLTGNTEAFF
CDR3nt: TGTGCCAGCAGTCCATTGACAGGGAACACTGAAGCTTTCTTT

v_gene: TRBV11-2
len: 12
d_gene: .
abundance: .
j_gene: TRBJ2-7
CDR3aa: CASSSQGVGQYF
CDR3nt: TGTGCCAGCAGCTCCCAAGGGGTGGGGCAGTACTTC

v_gene: TRBV10-3
len: 11
d_gene: .
abundance: .
j_gene: TRBJ2-1
CDR3aa: CAISADQEQFF
CDR3nt: TGTGCCATCAGTGCGGACCAAGAGCAGTTCTTC

v_gene: TRBV18
len: 15
d_gene: TRBD1
abundance: .
j_gene: TRBJ2-5
CDR3aa: CASSQRDSLGETQYF
CDR3nt: TGTGCCAGCTCACAACGGGACAGCCTGGGGGAGACCCAGTACTTC

v_gene: TRBV7-2
len: 12
d_gene: .
abundance: .
j_gene: TRBJ2-1
CDR3aa: CASSSPRGEQFF
CDR3nt: TGTGCCAGCAGCTCTCCGAGGGGTGAGCAGTTCTTC

v_gene: TRBV7-6
len: 17
d_gene: TRBD1
abundance: few
j_gene: TRBJ1-4
CDR3aa: CASSYDRGKATNEKLFF
CDR3nt: TGTGCCAGCAGCTACGACAGGGGCAAAGCAACTAATGAAAAACTGTTTTTT

v_gene: TRBV28
len: 15
d_gene: .
abundance: .
j_gene: TRBJ2-3
CDR3aa: CASSLLTLGTDTQYF
CDR3nt: TGTGCCAGCAGTTTATTAACCCTCGGGACAGATACGCAGTATTTT

v_gene: TRBV12-5
len: 12
d_gene: .
abundance: .
j_gene: TRBJ2-1
CDR3aa: CASGLGRNEQFF
CDR3nt: TGTGCTAGTGGGTTGGGTCGGAACGAGCAGTTCTTC

v_gene: TRBV25-1
len: 11
d_gene: .
abundance: once
j_gene: TRBJ1-2
CDR3aa: CASSEYDSYTF
CDR3nt: TGTGCCAGCAGTGAATATGATAGCTACACCTTC

v_gene: TRBV7-6
len: 14
d_gene: .
abundance: .
j_gene: TRBJ1-3
CDR3aa: CASSLDWAGNTIYF
CDR3nt: TGTGCCAGCAGCTTAGACTGGGCTGGAAACACCATATATTTT

v_gene: TRBV7-9
len: 16
d_gene: TRBD1
abundance: .
j_gene: TRBJ1-3
CDR3aa: CASSYGQGSSGNTIYF
CDR3nt: TGTGCCAGCAGCTACGGACAGGGCAGCTCTGGAAACACCATATATTTT

v_gene: TRBV13
len: 17
d_gene: TRBD2
abundance: .
j_gene: TRBJ2-2
CDR3aa: CASSSGGLAGLTGELFF
CDR3nt: TGTGCCAGCAGCTCGGGGGGACTAGCGGGACTTACCGGGGAGCTGTTTTTT

v_gene: TRBV7-9
len: 14
d_gene: .
abundance: .
j_gene: TRBJ1-6
CDR3aa: CASSLGVYNSPLHF
CDR3nt: TGTGCCAGCAGCTTAGGGGTCTATAATTCACCCCTCCACTTT

v_gene: TRBV30
len: 13
d_gene: .
abundance: few
j_gene: TRBJ1-5
CDR3aa: CAWGTGSNQPQHF
CDR3nt: TGTGCCTGGGGGACCGGGAGCAATCAGCCCCAGCATTTT